This T cell receptor (beta chain) is drawn from a study of shared clonotypes between healthy human individuals. The method was immunoSEQ multiplex PCR; TCRdb's version includes in-frame clones alone and lacks a portion of them. In the table there are about 980,000 clones, less than 85% of which are singletons. The CDR3 length is 15 residues. With V trimmed by 4 bases and J by 3 bases, 5 bases remained unmatched. Germline lookup yields CDR1 MNHEY and CDR2 SMNVEV (reference sequence). The source of this sequence is a man aged 18 to 30 in good health. The sequenced sample was memory CD4+ T cells sorted from blood. The subset: CD45RA-negative fraction. The chain recombines TRBV27 with TRBJ2-7; TRBD2 matches 11 bases. CDR3 loop: CASSSLAGGFYEQYF. In nucleotides, the CDR3 is TGTGCCAGCAGTTCTCTAGCGGGGGGTTTCTACGAGCAGTACTTC.